This entry describes one TCR beta chain. Its antigen is not identified. This record belongs to a study of cytomegalovirus exposure and HLA in healthy donors. Study at large: Earlier findings included roughly 120 million unique TCR beta sequences obtained from 180 million or so T cells. General study findings and limits: Common viral pathogens seemed to be connected with several of the most significant clusters, according to a later analysis. Follow-up analysis later connected one missense variant in DCLRE1C with trimming of TCR beta V- and J-genes.

CDR3 length: 13 residues. V gave up 3 bases and J gave up 4 bases, with 9 bases separating them. Germline CDR1 LNHDA, CDR2 SQIVND (reference sequence). It was with 60 Vbeta and 13 Jbeta primers that the PCR ran. Produced via immunoSEQ multiplex PCR; TCRdb's table is partial and in-frame only. The data hold about 160,000 clones, with 70% to 80% observed a single time. The specimen was PBMCs. The rearrangement joins TRBV19 to TRBJ1-1, with D perhaps matching TRBD1 (5 bases). This clonotype was sampled from a man aged 25-45 years in good health and CMV-seropositive. This CDR3 reads CASSIGGFTEAFF. The CDR3 DNA reads TGTGCCAGTAGTATCGGGGGTTTCACTGAAGCTTTCTTT.